This TCR beta chain came from a study of T-cell reconstitution after alpha-beta-depleted transplantation in children. During its preparation, the TCRbeta library received unique molecular identifiers. MiXCR, run by TCRdb on the PCR reads, gives a single entry per CDR3 protein. The sample consists of roughly 500,000 distinct CDR3 sequences, about 16% of them appearing once. This clonotype has just a few counts. The V gene lost 3 bases and the J gene lost 7 bases, with 24 bases spanning the gap. In germline, CDR1 is DFQATT, CDR2 SNEGSKA (reference sequence). The CDR3 covers 17 residues. This receptor was obtained from a human donor who donated a stem cell graft to a child with acute lymphoblastic leukemia. This specimen consisted of PBMCs from the stem cell graft donor, obtained from the stem cell graft. The genes are TRBV20-1 and TRBJ1-4, with a possible D match to TRBD1 (5 bases). CDR3 sequence: CSASRAGLILEGEKLFF. As DNA, the CDR3 is TGCAGTGCTAGCCGCGCGGGGCTTATATTGGAGGGTGAAAAACTGTTTTTT.